This is a list of T cell receptor beta chains from one sample in a study of tumor-infiltrating lymphocytes in primary liver carcinoma. TCRdb fed the multiplex PCR reads into MiXCR, producing one record per CDR3 protein. The table shows 250,000 to 350,000 distinct CDR3 sequences, with approximately 54% occurring only once. The sample taken for sequencing was peripheral blood. All receptors derive from a young woman with primary liver carcinoma and hepatitis B virus infection. Both conserved end residues are trimmed from each CDR3. A D gene is named only where the DNA matches it firmly. Expanded clones are given a class, and other clones once, few, many or no size at all.

NA few TRBJ1-4 TRBV5-5 ASSVGGSATNEKLF
NA NA TRBJ1-1 TRBV28 ASSNYPGAGQKAF
TRBD2 NA TRBJ2-1 TRBV6-5 ASTPRGTSHAEQF
NA NA TRBJ1-1 TRBV29-1 SVEMGGVRLGRAF
NA NA TRBJ2-1 TRBV7-9 ACSGDSEKGHEQF
NA NA TRBJ1-5 TRBV28 ASSFSLLRLSGSSQPQH
NA many TRBJ2-1 TRBV12-3/TRBV12-4 ASGGSGAYNEQF
NA NA TRBJ1-1 TRBV6-1 ASMGGGTETF
NA NA TRBJ2-6 TRBV5-1 TSSLGMGPGANVLT
NA NA TRBJ2-4 TRBV30 AWSRTPLAKNIQY
NA NA TRBJ2-7 TRBV28 ASREAGVRGEQY
TRBD1 many TRBJ2-7 TRBV11-2 ASSLDRFREQY
TRBD2 many TRBJ2-7 TRBV11-2 ASSLVISGSYEQY
TRBD1 few TRBJ1-2 TRBV5-5 ASSLEGWGQGARYGYT
NA few TRBJ1-2 TRBV6-1 ASSEKIGTYGGYT
NA NA TRBJ2-7 TRBV4-1 ASTYGSDSYEQY
NA NA TRBJ1-4 TRBV10-2 ASSDRGFGEKLF
NA NA TRBJ1-1 TRBV5-4 ASSSKTEAF
TRBD2 NA TRBJ2-7 TRBV6-1 VSSVGTSGPYEQY
NA NA TRBJ2-7 TRBV11-2 ASSLSTGIDEQC
TRBD1 few TRBJ1-2 TRBV6-2/TRBV6-3 ASTEGAYGYT
NA NA TRBJ1-1 TRBV30 AWRGKSSLNTEAF
TRBD2 NA TRBJ2-2 TRBV18 ASSPRPAGGPSTGELF
NA many TRBJ1-1 TRBV4-3 ASGAGVMNTEAF
NA few TRBJ1-1 TRBV29-1 SVERRQPNTEAF
NA NA TRBJ1-1 TRBV5-1 ASSPPGGGTEAF
NA NA TRBJ2-1 TRBV6-1 ASSAMGGGYNEQF
NA NA TRBJ2-2 TRBV12-3/TRBV12-4 ASIVQGRAGELF
NA NA TRBJ2-1 TRBV11-2 ASSLEQGEQF
NA few TRBJ2-2 TRBV6-5 ASSYSRRTTLNTGELF
NA many TRBJ1-4 TRBV12-3/TRBV12-4 ASSSGSWEKLF
NA NA TRBJ2-3 TRBV6-5 ASSYTAGQSTQY
TRBD1 NA TRBJ1-1 TRBV4-3 ASSHGGGQGSTEAF
NA NA TRBJ2-7 TRBV11-2 ASSTIGGYEQY
TRBD2 NA TRBJ2-3 TRBV7-8 ASSLAAGGPGDTQY